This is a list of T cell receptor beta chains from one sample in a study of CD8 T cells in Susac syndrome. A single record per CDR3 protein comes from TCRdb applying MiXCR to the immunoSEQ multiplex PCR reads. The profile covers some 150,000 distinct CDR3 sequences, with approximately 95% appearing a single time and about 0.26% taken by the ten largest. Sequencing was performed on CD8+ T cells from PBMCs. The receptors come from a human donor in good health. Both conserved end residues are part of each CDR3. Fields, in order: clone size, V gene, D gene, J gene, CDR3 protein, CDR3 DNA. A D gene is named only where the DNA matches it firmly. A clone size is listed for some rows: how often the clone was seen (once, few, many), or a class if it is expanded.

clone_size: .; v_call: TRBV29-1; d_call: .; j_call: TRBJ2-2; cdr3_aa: CSVNEVNTGELFF; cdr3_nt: TGCAGCGTTAACGAGGTGAACACCGGGGAGCTGTTTTTT
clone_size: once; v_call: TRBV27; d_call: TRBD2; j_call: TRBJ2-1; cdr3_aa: CASSLGGVTYNEQFF; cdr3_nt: TGTGCCAGCAGTTTGGGGGGGGTAACCTACAATGAGCAGTTCTTC
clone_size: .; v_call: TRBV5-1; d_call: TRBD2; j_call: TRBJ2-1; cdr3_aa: CASSLPAGGPSDEQFF; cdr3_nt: TGCGCCAGCAGCTTGCCAGCGGGAGGGCCCTCGGATGAGCAGTTCTTC
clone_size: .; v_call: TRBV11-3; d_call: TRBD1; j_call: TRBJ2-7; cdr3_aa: CASSPGTGDSYEQYF; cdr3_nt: TGTGCCAGCAGCCCGGGGACAGGGGACTCCTACGAGCAGTACTTC
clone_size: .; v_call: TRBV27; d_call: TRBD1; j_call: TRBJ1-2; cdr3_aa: CASRTFRTGWGYTF; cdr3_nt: TGTGCCAGCAGGACTTTCCGGACAGGTTGGGGCTACACCTTC
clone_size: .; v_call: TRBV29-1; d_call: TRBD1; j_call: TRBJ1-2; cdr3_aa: CSVDTGTGHYGYTF; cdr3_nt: TGCAGCGTTGACACCGGGACAGGGCACTATGGCTACACCTTC
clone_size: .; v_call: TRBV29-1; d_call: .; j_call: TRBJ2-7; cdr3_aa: CSVSGTLGYEQYF; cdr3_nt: TGCAGCGTTTCCGGGACCTTGGGCTACGAGCAGTACTTC
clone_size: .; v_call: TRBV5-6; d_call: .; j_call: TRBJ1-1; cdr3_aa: CASSARGYGAFF; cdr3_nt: TGTGCCAGCAGCGCCAGGGGCTACGGAGCTTTCTTT
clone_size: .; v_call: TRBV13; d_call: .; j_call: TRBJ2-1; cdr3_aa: CASSLLRDEQFF; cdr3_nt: TGTGCCAGCAGCTTACTAAGAGATGAGCAGTTCTTC
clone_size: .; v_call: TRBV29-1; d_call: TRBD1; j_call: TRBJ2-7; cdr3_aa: CSVRPGQDYEQYF; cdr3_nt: TGCAGCGTTCGGCCCGGACAGGACTACGAGCAGTACTTC
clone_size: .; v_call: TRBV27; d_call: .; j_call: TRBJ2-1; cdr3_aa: CASQLVSDNEQFF; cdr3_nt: TGTGCCAGCCAGTTAGTGTCGGACAATGAGCAGTTCTTC
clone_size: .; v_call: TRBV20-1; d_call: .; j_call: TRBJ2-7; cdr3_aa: CSARVIQGTYEQYF; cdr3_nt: TGCAGTGCTAGAGTAATCCAGGGTACCTACGAGCAGTACTTC
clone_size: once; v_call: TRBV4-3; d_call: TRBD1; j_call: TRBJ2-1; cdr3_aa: CASSQGGQPTYNEQFF; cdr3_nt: TGCGCCAGCAGCCAAGGGGGACAGCCAACCTACAATGAGCAGTTCTTC
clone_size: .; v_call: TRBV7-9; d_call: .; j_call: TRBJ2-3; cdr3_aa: CATHRPSTDTQYF; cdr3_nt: TGTGCCACCCATAGACCTTCCACAGATACGCAGTATTTT
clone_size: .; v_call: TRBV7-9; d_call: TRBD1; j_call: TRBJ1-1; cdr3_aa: CASSSGTGPYTEAFF; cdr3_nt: TGTGCCAGCAGCTCGGGGACAGGGCCGTACACTGAAGCTTTCTTT
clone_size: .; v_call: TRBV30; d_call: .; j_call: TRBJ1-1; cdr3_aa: CAWSVGGEDEAFF; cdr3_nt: TGTGCCTGGAGTGTAGGGGGGGAGGATGAAGCTTTCTTT
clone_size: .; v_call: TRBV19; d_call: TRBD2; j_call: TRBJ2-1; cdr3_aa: CASSIMASGIHNEQFF; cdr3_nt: TGTGCCAGTAGTATTATGGCTAGCGGGATCCACAATGAGCAGTTCTTC
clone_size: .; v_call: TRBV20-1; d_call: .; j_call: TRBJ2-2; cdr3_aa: CSALTHWGAFGGELFF; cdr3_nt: TGCAGTGCTTTGACTCACTGGGGGGCGTTTGGCGGGGAGCTGTTTTTT
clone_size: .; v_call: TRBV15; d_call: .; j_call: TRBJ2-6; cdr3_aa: CATSRIPGRSGANVLTF; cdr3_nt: TGTGCCACCAGCAGAATTCCGGGACGGTCTGGGGCCAACGTCCTGACTTTC
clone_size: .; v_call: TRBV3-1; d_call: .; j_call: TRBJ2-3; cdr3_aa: CASSQDSVGRWRDTQYF; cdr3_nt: TGTGCCAGCAGCCAAGATTCGGTGGGCCGATGGAGAGATACGCAGTATTTT
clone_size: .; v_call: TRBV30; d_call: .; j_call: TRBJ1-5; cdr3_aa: CAWGVGGVQPQHF; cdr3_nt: TGTGCCTGGGGCGTAGGGGGGGTGCAGCCCCAGCATTTT
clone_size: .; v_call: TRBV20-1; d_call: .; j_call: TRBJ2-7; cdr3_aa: CSARLGLYEQYF; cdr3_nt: TGCAGTGCTAGATTAGGGCTTTACGAGCAGTACTTC
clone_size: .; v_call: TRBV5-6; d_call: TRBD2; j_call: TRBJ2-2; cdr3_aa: CASSLIAGVTGELFF; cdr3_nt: TGTGCCAGCAGCTTGATAGCGGGAGTGACCGGGGAGCTGTTTTTT
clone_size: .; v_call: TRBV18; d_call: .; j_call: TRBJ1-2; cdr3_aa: CASSPGRGWKYGYTF; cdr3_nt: TGTGCCAGCTCACCTGGCAGGGGTTGGAAGTACGGCTACACCTTC
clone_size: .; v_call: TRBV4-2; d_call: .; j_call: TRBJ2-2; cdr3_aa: CASSQDFREFFGELFF; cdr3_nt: TGTGCCAGCAGCCAAGATTTCCGGGAGTTTTTCGGGGAGCTGTTTTTT
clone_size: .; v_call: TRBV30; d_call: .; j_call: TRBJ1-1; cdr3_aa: CAWSEWQGENTEAFF; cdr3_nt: TGTGCCTGGAGTGAATGGCAGGGAGAGAACACTGAAGCTTTCTTT
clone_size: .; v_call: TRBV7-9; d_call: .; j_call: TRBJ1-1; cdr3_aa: CASSASGNTEAFF; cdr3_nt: TGTGCCAGCAGCGCGAGTGGGAACACTGAAGCTTTCTTT
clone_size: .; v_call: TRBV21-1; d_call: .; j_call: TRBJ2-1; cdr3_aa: CASSKAGNEQFF; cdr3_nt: TGTGCCAGCAGCAAAGCGGGGAATGAGCAGTTCTTC
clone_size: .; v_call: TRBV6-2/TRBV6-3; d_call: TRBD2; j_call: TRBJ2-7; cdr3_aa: CASSYGASGYEQYF; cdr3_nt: TGTGCCAGCAGTTACGGCGCTAGCGGATACGAGCAGTACTTC
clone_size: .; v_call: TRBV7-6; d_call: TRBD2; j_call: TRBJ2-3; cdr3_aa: CASSPRTSGDTQYF; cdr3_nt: TGTGCCAGCAGCCCTCGGACTAGCGGAGATACGCAGTATTTT
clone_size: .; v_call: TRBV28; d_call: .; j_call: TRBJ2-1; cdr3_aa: CASSLSRTTYNEQFF; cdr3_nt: TGTGCCAGCAGTTTATCCCGGACTACATACAATGAGCAGTTCTTC
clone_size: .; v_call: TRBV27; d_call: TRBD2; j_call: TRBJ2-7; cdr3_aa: CASSLSGEGAYEQYF; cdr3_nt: TGTGCCAGCAGTTTATCGGGGGAGGGAGCCTACGAGCAGTACTTC
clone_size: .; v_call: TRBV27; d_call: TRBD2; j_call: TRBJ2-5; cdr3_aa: CASGTSAQETQYF; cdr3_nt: TGTGCCAGCGGGACTAGCGCACAAGAGACCCAGTACTTC
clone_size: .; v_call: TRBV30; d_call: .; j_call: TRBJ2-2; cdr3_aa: CAWTHTGELFF; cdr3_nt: TGTGCCTGGACACACACCGGGGAGCTGTTTTTT
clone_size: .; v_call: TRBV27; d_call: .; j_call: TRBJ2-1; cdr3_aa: CASSGRSSYNEQFF; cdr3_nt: TGTGCCAGCAGTGGACGGAGCTCCTACAATGAGCAGTTCTTC
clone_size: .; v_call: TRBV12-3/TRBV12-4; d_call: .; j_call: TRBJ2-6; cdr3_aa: CASLWGSGANVLTF; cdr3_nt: TGTGCCAGCCTCTGGGGCTCTGGGGCCAACGTCCTGACTTTC
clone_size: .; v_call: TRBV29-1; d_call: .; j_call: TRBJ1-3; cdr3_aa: CSVESSRDGRNTIYF; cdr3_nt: TGCAGCGTTGAGTCATCCCGGGACGGACGGAACACCATATATTTT
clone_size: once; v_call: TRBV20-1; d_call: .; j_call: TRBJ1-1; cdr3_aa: CSARDRGHPNTEAFF; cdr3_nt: TGCAGTGCTAGAGATAGGGGCCATCCGAACACTGAAGCTTTCTTT
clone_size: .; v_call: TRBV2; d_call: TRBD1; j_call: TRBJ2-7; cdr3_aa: CASSDVGTVSYEQYF; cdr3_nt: TGTGCCAGCAGTGACGTCGGGACAGTATCCTACGAGCAGTACTTC
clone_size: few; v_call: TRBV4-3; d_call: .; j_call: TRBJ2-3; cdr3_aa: CASSQDSGADTQYF; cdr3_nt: TGCGCCAGCAGCCAAGATTCGGGGGCAGATACGCAGTATTTT
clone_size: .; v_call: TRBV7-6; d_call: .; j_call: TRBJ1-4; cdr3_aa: CASSPPVGGTKKLFF; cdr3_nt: TGTGCCAGCAGCCCGCCCGTGGGGGGAACCAAAAAACTGTTTTTT
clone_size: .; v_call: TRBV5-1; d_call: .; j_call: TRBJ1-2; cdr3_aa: CASSPQNGGYGYTF; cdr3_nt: TGCGCCAGCAGCCCACAGAACGGCGGCTATGGCTACACCTTC
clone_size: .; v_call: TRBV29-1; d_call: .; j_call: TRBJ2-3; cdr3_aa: CSAQGGVFGPDTQYF; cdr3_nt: TGCAGCGCCCAAGGTGGGGTTTTTGGCCCAGATACGCAGTATTTT
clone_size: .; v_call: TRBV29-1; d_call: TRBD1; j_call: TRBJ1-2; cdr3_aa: CSVADRNTYGYTF; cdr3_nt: TGCAGCGTTGCGGACAGGAATACCTATGGCTACACCTTC
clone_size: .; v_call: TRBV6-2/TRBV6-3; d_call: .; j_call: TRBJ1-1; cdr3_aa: CASSGRFTNTEAFF; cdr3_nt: TGTGCCAGCAGTGGGCGGTTCACGAACACTGAAGCTTTCTTT
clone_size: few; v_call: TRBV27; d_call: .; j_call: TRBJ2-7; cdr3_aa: CASSLSGSYEQYF; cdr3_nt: TGTGCCAGCAGTTTATCGGGGTCCTACGAGCAGTACTTC
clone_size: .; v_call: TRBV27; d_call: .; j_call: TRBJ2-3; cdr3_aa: CASSFWGSDTQYF; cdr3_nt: TGTGCCAGCAGTTTTTGGGGATCAGATACGCAGTATTTT
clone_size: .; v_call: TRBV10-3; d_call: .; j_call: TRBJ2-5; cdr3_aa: CAISELNAAQYF; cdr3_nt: TGTGCCATCAGTGAGCTAAATGCGGCCCAGTACTTC
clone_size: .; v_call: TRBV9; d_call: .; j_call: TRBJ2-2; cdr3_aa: CASSVERVGEDTGELFF; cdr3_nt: TGTGCCAGCAGCGTAGAACGGGTGGGAGAGGACACCGGGGAGCTGTTTTTT
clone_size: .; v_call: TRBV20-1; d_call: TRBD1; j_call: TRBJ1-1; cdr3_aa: CSASDRANTEAFF; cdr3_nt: TGCAGTGCTAGCGACAGGGCAAACACTGAAGCTTTCTTT
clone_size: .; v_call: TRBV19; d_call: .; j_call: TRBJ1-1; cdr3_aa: CASTPIGGNTEAFF; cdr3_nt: TGTGCCAGTACTCCAATTGGGGGAAACACTGAAGCTTTCTTT
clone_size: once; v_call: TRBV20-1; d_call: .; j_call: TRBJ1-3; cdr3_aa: CSAIPYDSSGNTIYF; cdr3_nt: TGCAGTGCCATCCCCTATGACAGTTCTGGAAACACCATATATTTT
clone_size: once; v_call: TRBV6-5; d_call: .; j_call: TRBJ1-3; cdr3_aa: CASSYSGTGNTIYF; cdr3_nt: TGTGCCAGCAGTTACTCGGGAACTGGAAACACCATATATTTT
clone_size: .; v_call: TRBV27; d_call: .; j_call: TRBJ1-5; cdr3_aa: CASGGNQPQHF; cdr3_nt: TGTGCCAGCGGGGGCAATCAGCCCCAGCATTTT
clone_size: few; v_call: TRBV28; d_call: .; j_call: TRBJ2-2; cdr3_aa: CASSFSGELFF; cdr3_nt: TGTGCCAGCAGTTTCTCCGGGGAGCTGTTTTTT